The clone carrying this T cell receptor beta chain was seen ten or more times. Its antigen is currently unknown. V lost 6 bases, J lost 5 bases, and 14 bases stayed unmatched. Per germline, CDR1 DFQATT and CDR2 SNEGSKA (reference sequence). This CDR3 contains 15 residues. The entry originates in a study of CD8 T cells in ankylosing spondylitis. Findings of the study overall: Among TCR beta sequences, a motif of several highly homologous variants appeared characteristic of ankylosing spondylitis blood. Several of the motif variants were reported before in synovial fluid and blood from reactive arthritis.

Libraries of TCR beta came from quantitative 5'-RACE with molecular barcodes. Each CDR3 protein is one row after TCRdb ran MiXCR on the 5' RACE reads. The table has hundreds of thousands of distinct CDR3 sequences, 8.6% seen once; the top ten hold about 6.5%. The chain employs TRBV20-1 and TRBJ2-3, with 7 bases that match TRBD2. The clonotype comes from a male donor with ankylosing spondylitis or in good health (not recorded which). Material for sequencing was blood, either unsorted or a sorted T cell fraction (not recorded which). CDR3 in amino acids: CSAARAGVRGDTQYF. The CDR3 DNA reads as TGCAGTGCCGCGAGGGCGGGGGTCCGCGGAGATACGCAGTATTTT.